The sequence of this T cell receptor beta chain was determined in a study of blood T cell repertoires in COVID-19. Overall study context: COVID-19 samples from acute and convalescent phases originated in the United States, Italy and Spain. PBMCs, B-cell-depleted T cells, or T cells provided the cDNA or gDNA that made up the material.

The table came from immunoSEQ multiplex PCR; TCRdb's copy has only in-frame clones and leaves some out. The table lists approximately 92,000 clones, about 83% of them singletons. This CDR3 is 15 amino acids long. V was pared by 5 bases and J by 5 bases, with 6 bases of the junction left unmatched. Germline V gives CDR1 SGHTA, CDR2 FQGNSA. The sample was peripheral blood. This clonotype was sampled from a woman aged 55-69 years with COVID-19, enrolled during active disease. The rearrangement links TRBV7-2 to TRBJ1-6; 7 nucleotides match TRBD1. The CDR3 bases are TGTGCCAGCAGCGGCCGACAGGGCAATAATTCACCCCTCCACTTT. Its protein is CASSGRQGNNSPLHF.